This T cell receptor (beta chain) was sequenced in a study of blood T cell repertoires in COVID-19. Using immunoSEQ multiplex PCR, the repertoire was profiled, and TCRdb retains in-frame clones only, with some absent. Among about 390,000 clones listed, more than 70% were seen once. The CDR3 spans 16 residues. The germline CDR1 and CDR2 sequences are KGHSH and LQKENI. Trimming shortened V by 3 bases and J by 3 bases, and 17 bases separated the two germline ends. Sequencing was carried out using peripheral blood. The sequence came from a woman aged 60-70 years with COVID-19, enrolled during active disease. This chain uses TRBV18 with TRBJ1-2; a weak D match, TRBD1 (5 bases). CDR3 amino acids: CASSPAIRQWDYGYTF. The CDR3 DNA follows: TGTGCCAGCTCACCGGCGATTAGACAGTGGGACTATGGCTACACCTTC.